The 14 T cell receptor beta chains reported below all come from one sample, sequenced in a study of blood T cell repertoires in COVID-19. Profiling relied on immunoSEQ multiplex PCR, and the TCRdb table lists in-frame clones only, not all of them. Found here are about 64,000 clones, approximately 91% of them singletons; the top ten hold approximately 1.5%. The sequenced sample consisted of peripheral blood. Receptor source: a human donor in a cohort sampled during active COVID-19.

Here the CDR3 DNA reads TGCGCCAGCAGCCAAGGCCCGGGAGGCCGTAACTATGGCTACACCTTC. As protein: CASSQGPGGRNYGYTF. The rearrangement uses TRBV4-3 and TRBJ1-2; D gene unclear. Germline CDR1 and CDR2: LGHNA and YSLEER. CDR3 size: 16 residues. Trimming cost V 1 base and J 1 base, with 13 bases left between them.

This chain links TRBV7-9 with TRBJ2-5; perhaps TRBD2 as D (6 bases). Germline CDR1 and CDR2: SEHNR and FQNEAQ (reference sequence). The CDR3 has 14 amino acids. V was shortened by 4 bases and J by 2 bases, with 11 bases between the two germline ends. The chain's CDR3 is CASSSSGLQETQYF. The CDR3 DNA is TGTGCCAGCAGCTCAAGCGGGCTGCAAGAGACCCAGTACTTC.

The V gene is TRBV18, the J gene TRBJ1-2; 9 bases agree with TRBD1. Germline CDR1 reads KGHSH; CDR2 reads LQKENI. Trimming at V came to 6 bases and at J to 0 bases, leaving 8 bases not matched to a gene. CDR3 length: 16 residues. The CDR3 reads CASSPGQGSPNYGYTF. In DNA, the CDR3 is TGTGCCAGCTCCCCCGGACAGGGGAGTCCTAACTATGGCTACACCTTC.

This clone was picked up a small number of times. The J gene is TRBJ1-5, the V gene TRBV5-6, with D possibly TRBD1 on 5 matching bases. V lost 1 base to trimming and J lost 1 base, with 12 bases between them. This CDR3 region has 16 residues. Per the germline V gene, CDR1 is SGHDT and CDR2 is YYEEEE. The CDR3, as DNA: TGTGCCAGCAGCTTGTTTAAGGGGCCAAGCAATCAGCCCCAGCATTTT. Protein: CASSLFKGPSNQPQHF. Full variable domain (outside the CDR3, taken from reference TRBV5-6 and TRBJ1-5): DAGVTQSPTHLIKTRGQQVTLRCSPKSGHDTVSWYQQALGQGPQFIFQYYEEEERQRGNFPDRFSGHQFPNYSSELNVNALLLGDSALYLCASSLFKGPSNQPQHFGDGTRLSIL.

The CDR3 protein is CASSPGESQHF. The CDR3 DNA reads as TGTGCCAGCAGTCCGGGTGAGTCCCAGCATTTT. This chain connects TRBV6-5 to TRBJ1-5; D is unclear. The V and J ends lost 5 bases and 11 bases respectively, with 10 bases between them. CDR1 and CDR2 (germline): MNHEY, SVGAGI. This CDR3 has 11 amino acids.

This chain joins TRBV19 and TRBJ1-1; 10 bases map to TRBD1. This CDR3 has 17 amino acids. The germline V gene encodes CDR1 LNHDA and CDR2 SQIVND (reference sequence). V was pared by 2 bases and J by 5 bases, with 11 bases of the junction left unmatched. CDR3: CASSIKRRQGALTEAFF. The CDR3 DNA reads as TGTGCCAGTAGTATAAAAAGGAGACAGGGGGCCCTTACTGAAGCTTTCTTT.

V is TRBV4-2 and J is TRBJ1-4, with 9 bases identical to TRBD1. The CDR3 runs to 17 residues. The germline CDR1 and CDR2 sequences are LGHNA and YNFKEQ. V was pared by 0 bases and J by 8 bases, with 10 bases of the junction left unmatched. CDR3 DNA sequence: TGTGCCAGCAGCCAAGACCTGGTGGACAGGGGCGCGGAAAAACTGTTTTTT. It codes for CASSQDLVDRGAEKLFF.

This clone has only a few counts. The chain joins TRBV7-9 to TRBJ1-6; maybe TRBD1 (6 bases). V lost 2 bases to trimming and J lost 8 bases, with 13 bases between them. The V gene's germline CDR1 is SEHNR and CDR2 FQNEAQ (reference sequence). The CDR3 covers 15 residues. This chain's CDR3 is CASSLQGTNYSPLHF. The CDR3, as DNA: TGTGCCAGCAGCTTACAGGGGACCAACTATTCACCCCTCCACTTT. Drawing the rest from reference TRBV7-9 and TRBJ1-6, the complete variable domain is DTGVSQNPRHKITKRGQNVTFRCDPISEHNRLYWYRQTLGQGPEFLTYFQNEAQLEKSRLLSDRFSAERPKGSFSTLEIQRTEQGDSAMYLCASSLQGTNYSPLHFGNGTRLTVT.

V gene TRBV6-5 combines with J gene TRBJ2-7; no clear D. The CDR3 extends over 12 amino acids. Germline V gene sequence: CDR1 MNHEY, CDR2 SVGAGI. V lost 4 bases to trimming and J lost 2 bases, with 6 bases between them. The CDR3 loop is CASSSQPYEQYF. CDR3 DNA sequence: TGTGCCAGCAGTTCACAGCCCTACGAGCAGTACTTC.

The V gene is TRBV9, the J gene TRBJ2-2; the match to TRBD1 covers 9 bases. CDR1 is SGDLS and CDR2 is YYNGEE in the germline V gene. V trimming: 0 bases; J trimming: 1 base; junction bases outside the gene matches: 7. The CDR3 is 18 amino acids. In DNA, the CDR3 is TGTGCCAGCAGCGTAGCCCCTGGGACAGGGCGGAACACCGGGGAGCTGTTTTTT. Residues: CASSVAPGTGRNTGELFF.

This clone has only one observation. The chain employs TRBV28 and TRBJ2-7; 10 bases map to TRBD2. Unmatched junction bases numbered 3, after V lost 8 bases and J lost 2 bases. CDR1 MDHEN and CDR2 SYDVKM come from the germline V gene. This CDR3 has 13 amino acids. The chain's CDR3 is CASRTSGTYEQYF. CDR3 nucleotides: TGTGCCAGCCGGACTAGCGGAACCTACGAGCAGTACTTC.

About this clone itself: No conserved phenylalanine or tryptophan ends this CDR3, so it is likely a read error. No DNA is shown, since the ends of the CDR3 on it are uncertain; the CDR3 is the one TCRdb lists. The rearrangement uses TRBV4-2 and TRBJ2-7; TRBD1, the table's D call, was not compared with the DNA. Germline V gene sequence: CDR1 LGHNA, CDR2 YNFKEQ. The CDR3 has 13 amino acids, counting both end residues. CDR3 region: CASSQDRGWGRPD.

The chain carries TRBV6-2 or TRBV6-3 and TRBJ2-3; D gene ambiguous. Germline V CDR1 and CDR2: MNHEY, SVGEGT. The CDR3 is made up of 11 amino acids. The V and J ends lost 2 bases and 5 bases respectively, with 2 bases between them. The CDR3 region has the DNA TGTGCCAGCAGTTACCTAGATACGCAGTATTTT. Its protein product is CASSYLDTQYF.

The rearrangement joins TRBV19 to TRBJ2-1; 12 positions match TRBD2. V shed 5 bases, J shed 5 bases, and the junction held 1 base outside the gene matches. From germline, CDR1 is LNHDA and CDR2 SQIVND (reference sequence). This CDR3 contains 14 residues. The CDR3 DNA follows: TGTGCCAGTAGTGGACTAGCGGGGAACAATGAGCAGTTCTTC. It is translated as CASSGLAGNNEQFF.